These 25 T cell receptor beta chains came from one sample sequenced in a study of cytomegalovirus exposure and HLA in healthy donors. PCR involved 60 Vbeta and 13 Jbeta primers. Only in-frame clones appear in the TCRdb table, and some are missing; sequencing was by immunoSEQ multiplex PCR. The table shows some 240,000 clones, with 70% to 85% occurring only once. Sequenced material: PBMCs. These receptors were taken from a male donor in good health and CMV-seronegative.

The chain recombines TRBV18 with TRBJ2-7; D is perhaps TRBD1 (6 bases). Trimming removed 4 bases from V and 6 bases from J, with 10 bases in between. CDR3 size: 12 residues. Germline CDR1 and CDR2: KGHSH and LQKENI. As DNA, the CDR3 is TGTGCCAGCTCACTACAGACAGGCGAGCAGTACTTC. Translated, it gives CASSLQTGEQYF.

V and J are TRBV6-1 and TRBJ2-3; 8 bases map to TRBD2. The V segment lost 1 base and the J segment 4 bases; nucleotides outside the gene matches: 4. The CDR3 length is 15 residues. Germline loops: CDR1 MNHNS, CDR2 SASEGT. The CDR3 nucleotides are TGTGCCAGCAGTGAAGGGACGGGAGGGCCAGATACGCAGTATTTT. This sequence encodes CASSEGTGGPDTQYF.

This chain uses TRBV5-4 with TRBJ2-5; TRBD1 matches 7 bases. The CDR3 is 14 residues long. The V gene's germline CDR1 is SGHNT and CDR2 YYREEE (reference sequence). Losses at the gene ends were 4 bases for V and 5 bases for J; bases not matched to a gene: 8. The chain's CDR3 is CASSVEGGWETQYF. The CDR3 nucleotides read TGTGCCAGCAGCGTAGAAGGGGGCTGGGAGACCCAGTACTTC.

The rearrangement links TRBV5-1 to TRBJ2-1, with 7 bases identical to TRBD2. The J segment lost 5 bases and the V segment lost 4 bases, leaving 9 bases of the junction unmatched. CDR1 and CDR2 from the germline V gene are SGHRS and YFSETQ. The CDR3 consists of 15 residues. Here the CDR3 reads CASSRGVRGNNEQFF. Written as DNA, the CDR3 is TGCGCCAGCAGCCGGGGGGTTCGGGGCAACAATGAGCAGTTCTTC.

This sequence joins TRBV11-3 and TRBJ2-2; D perhaps matches TRBD2 (6 bases). Trimming shortened V by 1 base and J by 4 bases, and 16 bases separated the two germline ends. The CDR3 totals 17 residues. Germline CDR1 and CDR2: SGHNT and YENEEA. CDR3 protein: CASSLGSTGVITGELFF. The CDR3 nucleotides are TGTGCCAGCAGCTTAGGGTCTACGGGAGTTATCACCGGGGAGCTGTTTTTT.

The rearrangement joins TRBV28 to TRBJ2-7; 12 bases are a match to TRBD2. CDR1 MDHEN and CDR2 SYDVKM come from the germline V gene. The CDR3 is 17 residues long. V trimming: 1 base; J trimming: 6 bases; junction bases outside the gene matches: 10. CDR3 sequence: CASSLSAGLAGGLEQYF. DNA of the CDR3: TGTGCCAGCAGTTTATCCGCCGGGCTAGCGGGGGGGCTCGAGCAGTACTTC.

This clone appeared a few times. The chain couples TRBV29-1 to TRBJ1-1; D is ambiguous. Trimming took off 4 bases at V and 4 bases at J, with 22 bases between the two ends. CDR3 length: 16 amino acids. Germline CDR1 reads SQVTM; CDR2 reads ANQGSEA. CDR3 sequence reads: CSVVVVVQTPVTEAFF. Here the CDR3 DNA reads TGCAGCGTTGTTGTCGTCGTACAGACACCGGTCACTGAAGCTTTCTTT.

This clone has a single count. The chain recombines TRBV2 with TRBJ2-5, with 7 bases lining up with TRBD1. Germline V gives CDR1 SNHLY, CDR2 FYNNEI. The CDR3 consists of 16 residues. With V trimmed by 3 bases and J by 5 bases, 12 bases remained unmatched. The CDR3 spells CASSERSRQGRETQYF. CDR3 sequence (DNA): TGTGCCAGCAGTGAGAGAAGTAGACAGGGTAGGGAGACCCAGTACTTC.

This clone was seen just once. CDR3 amino acids: CASRNAGTEAFF. The CDR3 nucleotides are TGTGCCAGCAGAAATGCAGGAACTGAAGCTTTCTTT. The chain has TRBV7-6 and TRBJ1-1; D gene uncertain. The CDR3 extends over 12 amino acids. V lost 6 bases to trimming and J lost 5 bases, with 10 bases between them. Germline CDR1 reads SGHVS; CDR2 reads FNYEAQ.

This clone was detected only once. This chain links TRBV27 with TRBJ2-7, with 9 bases that match TRBD2. V trimming: 2 bases; J trimming: 2 bases; junction bases outside the gene matches: 4. Germline assignment: CDR1 MNHEY and CDR2 SMNVEV (reference sequence). This CDR3 contains 15 residues. CDR3 nucleotides: TGTGCCAGCAGTTTAGGAGCGGGAGGTGCCTACGAGCAGTACTTC. Translated: CASSLGAGGAYEQYF.

The genes are TRBV28 and TRBJ1-4; TRBD1 agrees at 8 bases. Germline V gives CDR1 MDHEN, CDR2 SYDVKM. V dropped 5 bases and J dropped 15; count of bases not matched to a gene: 8. This CDR3 has 12 amino acids. The CDR3 region is CASSASGTGMFF. The CDR3 DNA reads as TGTGCCAGCAGTGCCTCCGGGACAGGAATGTTTTTT. The full variable domain, rest sourced from reference TRBV28 and TRBJ1-4, is DVKVTQSSRYLVKRTGEKVFLECVQDMDHENMFWYRQDPGLGLRLIYFSYDVKMKEKGDIPEGYSVSREKKERFSLILESASTNQTSMYLCASSASGTGMFFGSGTQLSVL.

This clone has only a few counts. The genes are TRBV14 and TRBJ1-1; a possible D gene is TRBD1 (5 bases). Trimming removed 4 bases at V and 10 bases at J, with 13 bases between. The V gene's germline CDR1 is SGHDN and CDR2 FVKESK. The CDR3 has 12 residues. CDR3 in DNA: TGTGCCAGCAGCCCACAGGAGTTTGGAGCTTTCTTT. It specifies CASSPQEFGAFF.

V usage is TRBV28 and J usage is TRBJ2-1; 9 bases fit TRBD2. CDR3 length equals 15 residues. CDR1 and CDR2 from the germline V gene are MDHEN and SYDVKM. V trimming: 4 bases; J trimming: 9 bases; junction bases outside the gene matches: 10. The DNA of the CDR3 is TGTGCCAGCAGTTCCCCGGCGGGAGGGCCTCGTGAGCAGTTCTTC. It specifies CASSSPAGGPREQFF.

This chain links TRBV27 with TRBJ2-1, with TRBD2 matching over 12 bases. J lost 7 bases, V lost 4 bases, and 14 bases had no gene match. The CDR3 sequence is 18 residues long. CDR1 MNHEY and CDR2 SMNVEV come from the germline V gene (reference sequence). The CDR3 DNA is TGTGCCAGCAGTTCGATGCCGACCACTAGCGGGAGGATTAATGAGCAGTTCTTC. Its translation is CASSSMPTTSGRINEQFF.

V usage is TRBV28 and J usage is TRBJ2-7, with 10 nucleotides matching TRBD2. Germline V gene sequence: CDR1 MDHEN, CDR2 SYDVKM. V lost 3 bases to trimming and J lost 3 bases; unmatched junction nucleotides: 11. The CDR3 has 17 amino acids. The CDR3 sequence: CASSFGVLAGNVYEQYF. The CDR3 nucleotides read TGTGCCAGCAGTTTCGGGGTACTAGCGGGAAATGTCTACGAGCAGTACTTC.

The V gene is TRBV30, the J gene TRBJ1-4; maybe TRBD1 (5 bases). V was trimmed by 2 bases and J by 8 bases, leaving 15 bases between them. The CDR3 runs to 14 residues. Germline V gene lookup returns CDR1 GTSNPN and CDR2 SVGIG (reference sequence). The CDR3 loop reads CAWSSGLNLEKLFF. The CDR3 nucleotides are TGTGCCTGGAGTTCGGGACTCAACCTAGAAAAACTGTTTTTT.

V is TRBV7-6 and J is TRBJ2-5, with TRBD2 identical over 9 bases. The CDR3 covers 17 residues. The V segment lost 1 base and the J segment 4 bases; nucleotides outside the gene matches: 10. From germline, CDR1 is SGHVS and CDR2 FNYEAQ. The CDR3 nucleotides read TGTGCCAGCAGCTTAGAGGCGGCACTAGCGGGTTTAGAGACCCAGTACTTC. Translated, it gives CASSLEAALAGLETQYF. Variable domain in full (rest from reference TRBV7-6 and TRBJ2-5): GAGVSQSPRYKVTKRGQDVALRCDPISGHVSLYWYRQALGQGPEFLTYFNYEAQQDKSGLPNDRFSAERPEGSISTLTIQRTEQRDSAMYRCASSLEAALAGLETQYFGPGTRLLVL.

The V and J genes are TRBV5-1 and TRBJ2-7; 8 bases are shared with TRBD2. V dropped 3 bases and J dropped 3; count of bases not matched to a gene: 8. The germline V gene has CDR1 SGHRS and CDR2 YFSETQ. The CDR3 runs 15 residues. CDR3 in DNA: TGCGCCAGCAGCTCATCCCCCAGCGGGGGCTACGAGCAGTACTTC. Protein product: CASSSSPSGGYEQYF. Looking up the rest from reference TRBV5-1 and TRBJ2-7 gives the full variable domain: KAGVTQTPRYLIKTRGQQVTLSCSPISGHRSVSWYQQTPGQGLQFLFEYFSETQRNKGNFPGRFSGRQFSNSRSEMNVSTLELGDSALYLCASSSSPSGGYEQYFGPGTRLTVT.

This chain connects TRBV7-2 to TRBJ1-1; no clear D. The CDR3 is 12 amino acids. The germline CDR1 and CDR2 sequences are SGHTA and FQGNSA. Trimming took 1 base from V and 2 from J, leaving 2 bases between them. CDR3 sequence reads: CASSLVNTEAFF. The DNA of the CDR3 is TGTGCCAGCAGCTTAGTAAACACTGAAGCTTTCTTT.

V and J are TRBV19 and TRBJ2-3, with TRBD2 matching over 7 bases. The germline gives CDR1 LNHDA, CDR2 SQIVND (reference sequence). V was pared by 5 bases and J by 7 bases, with 9 bases of the junction left unmatched. The CDR3 is 14 residues long. The CDR3 DNA is TGTGCCAGTAGTTCCAGCGGGATGGGAAATACGCAGTATTTT. This gives the protein CASSSSGMGNTQYF. Supplemented by reference TRBV19 and TRBJ2-3, the full variable domain reads DGGITQSPKYLFRKEGQNVTLSCEQNLNHDAMYWYRQDPGQGLRLIYYSQIVNDFQKGDIAEGYSVSREKKESFPLTVTSAQKNPTAFYLCASSSSGMGNTQYFGPGTRLTVL.

This chain connects TRBV29-1 to TRBJ2-7, with 8 bases identical to TRBD2. The germline gives CDR1 SQVTM, CDR2 ANQGSEA. CDR3 length equals 14 residues. With V trimmed by 4 bases and J by 2 bases, 7 bases remained unmatched. CDR3 sequence: CSVGKRERPYEQYF. The CDR3 DNA is TGCAGCGTTGGCAAGCGGGAGAGGCCCTACGAGCAGTACTTC.

The rearrangement joins TRBV7-9 to TRBJ1-1; no reliable D call. V dropped 1 base and J dropped 5 bases, with 11 bases sitting between them. The germline CDR1 and CDR2 sequences are SEHNR and FQNEAQ (reference sequence). The CDR3 covers 14 residues. In DNA, the CDR3 is TGTGCCAGCAGCTTAGGTCAGTGGCAAACTGAAGCTTTCTTT. Its translation is CASSLGQWQTEAFF.

The chain joins TRBV18 to TRBJ2-4, with D perhaps matching TRBD1 (6 bases). V was cut by 0 bases and J by 0 bases, with 21 bases left in between. Germline V gives CDR1 KGHSH, CDR2 LQKENI. The CDR3 length is 20 residues. The CDR3 loop is CASSPPNLDRGSLAKNIQYF. The CDR3 nucleotides read TGTGCCAGCTCACCACCGAACTTGGACAGAGGTTCTCTAGCCAAAAACATTCAGTACTTC.

The chain employs TRBV5-4 and TRBJ2-5, with D possibly matching TRBD2 (6 bases). The V end was cut by 4 bases, the J end by 4 bases, with 14 bases between. Per the germline V gene, CDR1 is SGHNT and CDR2 is YYREEE (reference sequence). The CDR3 runs to 14 residues. CDR3 protein: CASSRGGPGETQYF. Here the CDR3 DNA reads TGTGCCAGCAGCCGGGGAGGCCCGGGAGAGACCCAGTACTTC.

Regarding this clone: The same CDR3 arises from other DNA sequences in this sample as well. V usage is TRBV7-3 and J usage is TRBJ1-1, with D perhaps matching TRBD1 (6 bases). V shed 3 bases and J shed 1 base, with 6 bases lying between them. The germline gives CDR1 SGHTA, CDR2 FQGTGA. CDR3 length equals 13 residues. The CDR3 DNA reads as TGTGCCAGCAGCTTGGGACAGAACACTGAAGCTTTCTTT. Its protein product is CASSLGQNTEAFF.